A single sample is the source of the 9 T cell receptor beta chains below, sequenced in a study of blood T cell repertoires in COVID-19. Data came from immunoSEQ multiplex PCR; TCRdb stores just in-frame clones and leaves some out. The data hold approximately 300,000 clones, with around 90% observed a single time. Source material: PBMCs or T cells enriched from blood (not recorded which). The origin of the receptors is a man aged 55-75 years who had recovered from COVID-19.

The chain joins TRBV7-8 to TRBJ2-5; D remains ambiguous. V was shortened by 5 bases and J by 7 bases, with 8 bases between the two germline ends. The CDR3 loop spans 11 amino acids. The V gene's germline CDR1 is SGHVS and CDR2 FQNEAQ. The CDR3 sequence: CASSLPGTQYF. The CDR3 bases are TGTGCCAGCAGCCTTCCCGGGACCCAGTACTTC.

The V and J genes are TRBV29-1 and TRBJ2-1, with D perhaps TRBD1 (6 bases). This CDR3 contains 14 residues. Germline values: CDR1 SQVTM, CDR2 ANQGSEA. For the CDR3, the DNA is TGCTCCGCGAGGGGGAGTAACTCCTACAATGAGCAGTTCTTC. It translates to CSARGSNSYNEQFF.

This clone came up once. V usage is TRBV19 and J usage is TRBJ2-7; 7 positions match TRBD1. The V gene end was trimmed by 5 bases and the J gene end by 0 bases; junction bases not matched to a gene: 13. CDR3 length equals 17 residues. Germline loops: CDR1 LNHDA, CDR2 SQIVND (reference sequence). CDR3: CASSQPPFRGSSYEQYF. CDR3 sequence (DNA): TGTGCCAGTAGTCAACCGCCCTTCAGGGGGAGCTCCTACGAGCAGTACTTC.

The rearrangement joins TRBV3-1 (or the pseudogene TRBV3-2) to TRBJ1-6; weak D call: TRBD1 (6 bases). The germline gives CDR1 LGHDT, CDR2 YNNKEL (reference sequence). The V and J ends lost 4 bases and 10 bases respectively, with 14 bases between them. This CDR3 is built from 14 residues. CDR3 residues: CASSLTGFNSPLHF. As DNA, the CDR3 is TGTGCCAGCAGCCTGACAGGTTTTAACTCACCCCTCCACTTT.

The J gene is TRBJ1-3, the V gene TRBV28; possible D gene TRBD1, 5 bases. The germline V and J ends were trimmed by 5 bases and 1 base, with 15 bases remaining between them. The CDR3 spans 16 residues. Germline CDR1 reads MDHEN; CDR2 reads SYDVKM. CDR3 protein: CASSLFAGLSGNTIYF. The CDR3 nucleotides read TGTGCCAGCAGTCTTTTTGCAGGGTTATCTGGAAACACCATATATTTT.

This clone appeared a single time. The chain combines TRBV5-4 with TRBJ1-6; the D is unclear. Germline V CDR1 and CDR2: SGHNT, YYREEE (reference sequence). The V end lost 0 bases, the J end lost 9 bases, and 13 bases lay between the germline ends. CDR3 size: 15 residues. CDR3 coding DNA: TGTGCCAGCAGCTTGGACCTGGGAGTGGCTTCACCCCTCCACTTT. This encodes CASSLDLGVASPLHF.

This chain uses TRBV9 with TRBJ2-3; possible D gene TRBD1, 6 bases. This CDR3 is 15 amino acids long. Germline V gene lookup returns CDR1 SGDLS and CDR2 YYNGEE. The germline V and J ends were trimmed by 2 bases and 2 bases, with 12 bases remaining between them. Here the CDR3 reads CASSVGTSLTDTQYF. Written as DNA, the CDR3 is TGTGCCAGCAGCGTGGGGACAAGTCTCACAGATACGCAGTATTTT.

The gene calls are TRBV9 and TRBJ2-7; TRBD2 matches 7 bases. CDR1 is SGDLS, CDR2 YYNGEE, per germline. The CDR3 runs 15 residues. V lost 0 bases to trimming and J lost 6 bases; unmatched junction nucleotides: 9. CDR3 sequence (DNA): TGTGCCAGCAGCGTAGGTGGCGGGAGAGCAACCGAGCAGTACTTC. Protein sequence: CASSVGGGRATEQYF.

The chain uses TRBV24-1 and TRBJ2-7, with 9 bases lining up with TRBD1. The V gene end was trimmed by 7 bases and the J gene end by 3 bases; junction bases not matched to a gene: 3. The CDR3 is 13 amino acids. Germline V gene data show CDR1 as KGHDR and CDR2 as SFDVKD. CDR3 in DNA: TGTGCCACCAGCCTGGGACAGGGCTACGAGCAGTACTTC. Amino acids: CATSLGQGYEQYF.